The T cell receptor (beta chain) under discussion was sequenced for a study of T cells in Graves' hyperthyroidism and ophthalmopathy. Study results and caveats: Expanded thyroid clonotypes (above 0.001) were mostly also found in blood.

This clonotype was recorded many times. Its target is unknown. The germline V gene encodes CDR1 MNHNY and CDR2 SVGAGI (reference sequence). The CDR3 runs 15 residues. V lost 2 bases, J lost 2 bases, and 13 bases lay in between. Researchers amplified the TCR beta CDR3 regions from RNA transcripts. The HTBI primer set was used in a first-round RT-PCR of the TCR CDR3. TCRdb itself ran the multiplex PCR reads through MiXCR, one entry per CDR3 protein. The sample yields about 640,000 distinct CDR3 sequences, roughly 20% seen once. The V call is TRBV6-6, the J call TRBJ2-7, with D possibly TRBD2 on 6 matching bases. The sequence came from a man in his thirties or forties with Graves' ophthalmopathy. The sample taken for sequencing was blood. CDR3 loop: CASSYPGLPTYEQYF. The CDR3, as DNA: TGTGCCAGCAGTTACCCGGGACTTCCTACCTACGAGCAGTACTTC.